The sequence of this T cell receptor (beta chain) was determined in a study of T cell changes during pregnancy in multiple sclerosis (dated by TCRdb to about 2019). Describing the broader study: The study looked at changes in the T cell repertoire across pregnancy in women with multiple sclerosis.

The library came from the immunoSEQ multiplex PCR assay. TCRdb obtained this table from immuneACCESS and retained in-frame rearrangements with V and J assigned. These tables miss some clones; where compared with another copy, unresolved V genes account for less than half of the shortfall, and the remainder is unexplained. The sample records 35,000 to 45,000 clones, around 90% of which are singletons. In total, the top ten clones hold more than 0.4% of the sample. The CDR3 covers 14 residues, taking in both the cysteine and the phenylalanine. Here the CDR3 DNA is all that survives: 42 bases in frame from base 1. CDR1 and CDR2 were assigned from the germline V gene as SQVTM and ANQGSEA. Trimming costs V 5 bases and J 6 bases, and their ends lie 18 bases apart. A word on this clone: Its binding antigen is unknown. No much larger clone exists at a distance of one base, and base qualities are not known.

This specimen consisted of CD4+ T cells from peripheral blood mononuclear cells, obtained in the third trimester of pregnancy. The receptor's source is a female donor with multiple sclerosis, enrolled in a pregnancy study. This chain joins TRBV29-1 to TRBJ2-3, with an unclear D gene assignment. The DNA sequence reads TGCAGCGTTCAAGGGCACTACCTACGGGATACGCAGTATTTT. Translation gives CSVQGHYLRDTQYF.